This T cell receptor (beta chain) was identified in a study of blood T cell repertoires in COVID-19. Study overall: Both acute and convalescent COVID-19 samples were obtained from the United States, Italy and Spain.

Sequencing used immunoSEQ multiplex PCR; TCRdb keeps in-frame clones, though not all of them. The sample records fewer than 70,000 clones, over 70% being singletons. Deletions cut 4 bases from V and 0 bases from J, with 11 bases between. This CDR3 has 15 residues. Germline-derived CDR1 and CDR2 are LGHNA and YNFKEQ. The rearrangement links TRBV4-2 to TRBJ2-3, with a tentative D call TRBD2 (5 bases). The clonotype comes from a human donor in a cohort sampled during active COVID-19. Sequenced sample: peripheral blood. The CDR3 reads CASSPGLFSTDTQYF. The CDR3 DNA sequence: TGTGCCAGCAGCCCCGGACTCTTCAGCACAGATACGCAGTATTTT.